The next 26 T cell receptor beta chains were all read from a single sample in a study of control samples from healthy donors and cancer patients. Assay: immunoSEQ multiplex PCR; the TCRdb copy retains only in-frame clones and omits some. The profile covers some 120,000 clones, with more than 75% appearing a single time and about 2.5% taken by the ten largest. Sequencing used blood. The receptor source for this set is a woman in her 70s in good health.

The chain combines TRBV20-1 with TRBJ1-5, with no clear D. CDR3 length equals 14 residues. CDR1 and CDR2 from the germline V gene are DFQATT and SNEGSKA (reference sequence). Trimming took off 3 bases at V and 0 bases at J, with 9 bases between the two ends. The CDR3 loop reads CSASPEFSNQPQHF. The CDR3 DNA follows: TGCAGTGCTAGTCCAGAATTTAGCAATCAGCCCCAGCATTTT.

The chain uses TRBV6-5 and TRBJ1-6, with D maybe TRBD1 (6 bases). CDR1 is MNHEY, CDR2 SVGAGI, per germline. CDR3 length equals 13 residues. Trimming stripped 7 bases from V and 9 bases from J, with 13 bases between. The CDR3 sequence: CASMGRGLSPLHF. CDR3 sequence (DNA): TGTGCCAGCATGGGCAGGGGACTTTCACCCCTCCACTTT.

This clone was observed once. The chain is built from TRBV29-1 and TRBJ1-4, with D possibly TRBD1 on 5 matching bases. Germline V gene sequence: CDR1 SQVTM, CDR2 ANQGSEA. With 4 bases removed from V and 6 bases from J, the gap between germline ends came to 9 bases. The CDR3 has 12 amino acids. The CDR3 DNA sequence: TGCAGCGTTGTAGGGGCTGATGAAAAACTGTTTTTT. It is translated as CSVVGADEKLFF.

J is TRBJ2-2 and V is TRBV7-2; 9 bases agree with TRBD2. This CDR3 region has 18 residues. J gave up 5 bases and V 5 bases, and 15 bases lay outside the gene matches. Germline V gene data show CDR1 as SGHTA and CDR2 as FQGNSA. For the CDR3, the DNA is TGTGCCAGCAGCCCGGGACTCGCGGGGGGGCGGGGAACCGGGGAGCTGTTTTTT. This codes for CASSPGLAGGRGTGELFF.

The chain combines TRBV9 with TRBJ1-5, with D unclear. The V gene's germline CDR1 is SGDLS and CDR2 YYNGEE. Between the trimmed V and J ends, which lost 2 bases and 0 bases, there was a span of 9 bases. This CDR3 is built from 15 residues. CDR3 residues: CASSVAADSNQPQHF. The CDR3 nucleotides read TGTGCCAGCAGCGTGGCAGCCGATAGCAATCAGCCCCAGCATTTT.

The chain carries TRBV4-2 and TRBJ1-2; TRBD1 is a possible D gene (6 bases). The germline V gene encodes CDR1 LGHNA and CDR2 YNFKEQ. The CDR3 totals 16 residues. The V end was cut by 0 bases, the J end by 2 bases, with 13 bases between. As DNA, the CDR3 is TGTGCCAGCAGCCAAGATAGGCGGGGGGGCAACTATGGCTACACCTTC. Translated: CASSQDRRGGNYGYTF.

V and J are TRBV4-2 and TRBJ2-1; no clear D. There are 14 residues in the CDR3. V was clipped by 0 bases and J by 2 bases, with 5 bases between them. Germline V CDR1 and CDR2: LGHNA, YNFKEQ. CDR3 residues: CASSQDETYNEQFF. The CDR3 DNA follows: TGTGCCAGCAGCCAAGATGAGACCTACAATGAGCAGTTCTTC.

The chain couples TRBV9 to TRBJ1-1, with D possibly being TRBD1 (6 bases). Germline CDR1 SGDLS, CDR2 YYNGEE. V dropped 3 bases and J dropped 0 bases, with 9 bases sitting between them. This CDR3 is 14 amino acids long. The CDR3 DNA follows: TGTGCCAGCAGCGCCGGGACACTGAACACTGAAGCTTTCTTT. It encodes CASSAGTLNTEAFF.

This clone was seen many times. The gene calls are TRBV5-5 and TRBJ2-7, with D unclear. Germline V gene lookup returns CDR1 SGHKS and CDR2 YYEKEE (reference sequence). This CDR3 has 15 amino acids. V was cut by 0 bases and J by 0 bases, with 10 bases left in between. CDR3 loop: CASSLVQRSSYEQYF. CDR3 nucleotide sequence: TGTGCCAGCAGCTTGGTGCAGAGAAGCTCCTACGAGCAGTACTTC.

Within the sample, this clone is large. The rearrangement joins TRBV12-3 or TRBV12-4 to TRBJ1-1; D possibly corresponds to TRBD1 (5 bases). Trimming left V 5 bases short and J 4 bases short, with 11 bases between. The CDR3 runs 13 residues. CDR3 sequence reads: CASSAGLLTEAFF. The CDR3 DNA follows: TGTGCCAGCAGTGCGGGACTCCTCACTGAAGCTTTCTTT.

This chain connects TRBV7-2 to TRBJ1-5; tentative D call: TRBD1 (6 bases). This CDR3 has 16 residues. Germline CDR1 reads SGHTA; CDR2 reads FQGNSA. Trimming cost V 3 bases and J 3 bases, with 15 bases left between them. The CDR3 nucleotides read TGTGCCAGCAGCTTGGGTACAGGGACCTACAATCAGCCCCAGCATTTT. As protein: CASSLGTGTYNQPQHF.

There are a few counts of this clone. CDR3 loop: CASTLLGRGTEAFF. CDR3 coding DNA: TGTGCCAGCACTTTACTTGGCAGGGGAACTGAAGCTTTCTTT. The chain couples TRBV6-5 to TRBJ1-1, with a tentative D call TRBD1 (6 bases). The CDR3 runs to 14 residues. Trimming removed 7 bases at V and 5 bases at J, with 17 bases between. The germline CDR1 and CDR2 sequences are MNHEY and SVGAGI.

CDR3 amino acids: CASSFAGRGGYTF. The CDR3 DNA reads TGTGCCAGCAGTTTCGCCGGGCGCGGGGGCTACACCTTC. This chain joins TRBV12-3 or TRBV12-4 and TRBJ1-2; no definite D call. This CDR3 is 13 amino acids long. V was pared by 3 bases and J by 8 bases, with 13 bases between.

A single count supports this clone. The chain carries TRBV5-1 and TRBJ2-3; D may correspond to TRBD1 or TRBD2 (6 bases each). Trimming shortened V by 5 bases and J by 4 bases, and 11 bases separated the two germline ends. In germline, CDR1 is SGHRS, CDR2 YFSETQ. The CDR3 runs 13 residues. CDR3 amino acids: CASRSGEADTQYF. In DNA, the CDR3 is TGCGCCAGCAGGTCAGGGGAGGCAGATACGCAGTATTTT.

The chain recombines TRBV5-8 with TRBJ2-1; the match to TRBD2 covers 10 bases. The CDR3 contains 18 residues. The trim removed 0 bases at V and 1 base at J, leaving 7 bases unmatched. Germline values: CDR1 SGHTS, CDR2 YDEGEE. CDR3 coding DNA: TGTGCCAGCAGCTTGGCCCTAGCGGGGGCGACATCCTACAATGAGCAGTTCTTC. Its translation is CASSLALAGATSYNEQFF.

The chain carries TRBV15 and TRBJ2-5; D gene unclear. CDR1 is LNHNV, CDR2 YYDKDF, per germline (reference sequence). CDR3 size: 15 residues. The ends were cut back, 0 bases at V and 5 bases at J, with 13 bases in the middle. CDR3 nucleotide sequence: TGTGCCACCAGCAGAGATTACACGGCGGTCGAGACCCAGTACTTC. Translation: CATSRDYTAVETQYF.

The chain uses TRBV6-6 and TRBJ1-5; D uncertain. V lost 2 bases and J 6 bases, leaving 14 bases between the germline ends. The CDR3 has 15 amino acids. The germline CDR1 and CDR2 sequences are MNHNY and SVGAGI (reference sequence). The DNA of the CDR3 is TGTGCCAGCAGTTACGGGGAGGAAGGAGGTCAGCCCCAGCATTTT. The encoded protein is CASSYGEEGGQPQHF.

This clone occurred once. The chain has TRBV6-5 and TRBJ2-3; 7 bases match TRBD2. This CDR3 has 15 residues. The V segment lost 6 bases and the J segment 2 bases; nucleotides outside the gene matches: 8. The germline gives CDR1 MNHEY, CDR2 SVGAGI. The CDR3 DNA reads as TGTGCCAGCAGCCAGCGGGACTACAACACAGATACGCAGTATTTT. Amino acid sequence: CASSQRDYNTDTQYF.

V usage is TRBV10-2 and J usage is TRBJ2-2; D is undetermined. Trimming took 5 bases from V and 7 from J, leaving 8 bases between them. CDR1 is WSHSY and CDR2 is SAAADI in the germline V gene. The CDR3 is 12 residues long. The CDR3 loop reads CASSITHGELFF. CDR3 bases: TGCGCCAGCAGTATCACCCACGGGGAGCTGTTTTTT.

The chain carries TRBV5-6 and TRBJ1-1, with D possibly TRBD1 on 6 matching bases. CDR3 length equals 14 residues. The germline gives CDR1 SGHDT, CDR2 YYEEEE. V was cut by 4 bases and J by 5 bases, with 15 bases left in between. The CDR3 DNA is TGTGCCAGCAGCACCAGGGGCCTTGGGACTGAAGCTTTCTTT. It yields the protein CASSTRGLGTEAFF.

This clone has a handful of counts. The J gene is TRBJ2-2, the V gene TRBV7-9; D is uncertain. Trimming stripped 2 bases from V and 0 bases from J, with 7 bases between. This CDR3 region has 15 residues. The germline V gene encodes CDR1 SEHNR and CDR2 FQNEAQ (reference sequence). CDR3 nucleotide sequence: TGTGCCAGCAGCTTACGGCCCGCGAACACCGGGGAGCTGTTTTTT. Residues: CASSLRPANTGELFF. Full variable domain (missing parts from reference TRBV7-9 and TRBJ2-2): DTGVSQNPRHKITKRGQNVTFRCDPISEHNRLYWYRQTLGQGPEFLTYFQNEAQLEKSRLLSDRFSAERPKGSFSTLEIQRTEQGDSAMYLCASSLRPANTGELFFGEGSRLTVL.

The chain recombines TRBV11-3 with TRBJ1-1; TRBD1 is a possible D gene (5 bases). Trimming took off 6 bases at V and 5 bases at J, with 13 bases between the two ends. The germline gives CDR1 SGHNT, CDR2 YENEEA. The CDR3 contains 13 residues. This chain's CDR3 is CASSPNGGTEAFF. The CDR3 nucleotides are TGTGCCAGCAGTCCCAATGGGGGAACTGAAGCTTTCTTT.

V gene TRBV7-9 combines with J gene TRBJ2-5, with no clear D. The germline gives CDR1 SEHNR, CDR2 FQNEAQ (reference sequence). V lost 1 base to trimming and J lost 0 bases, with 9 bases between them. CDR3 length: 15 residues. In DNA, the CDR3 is TGTGCCAGCAGCTTAGAAGGCGGACACCAAGAGACCCAGTACTTC. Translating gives CASSLEGGHQETQYF.

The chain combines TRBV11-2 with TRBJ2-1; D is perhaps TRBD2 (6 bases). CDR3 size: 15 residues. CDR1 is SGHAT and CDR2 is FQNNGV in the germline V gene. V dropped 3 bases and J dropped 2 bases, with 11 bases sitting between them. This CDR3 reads CASSFGGEPYNEQFF. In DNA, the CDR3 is TGTGCCAGCAGCTTCGGCGGGGAACCCTACAATGAGCAGTTCTTC.

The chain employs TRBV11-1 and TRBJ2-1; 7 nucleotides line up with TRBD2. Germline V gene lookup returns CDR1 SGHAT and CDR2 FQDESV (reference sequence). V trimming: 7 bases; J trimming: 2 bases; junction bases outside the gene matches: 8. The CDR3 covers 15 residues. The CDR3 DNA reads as TGTGCCAGCACCCCAGCGGGGAGACCCTACAATGAGCAGTTCTTC. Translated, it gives CASTPAGRPYNEQFF.

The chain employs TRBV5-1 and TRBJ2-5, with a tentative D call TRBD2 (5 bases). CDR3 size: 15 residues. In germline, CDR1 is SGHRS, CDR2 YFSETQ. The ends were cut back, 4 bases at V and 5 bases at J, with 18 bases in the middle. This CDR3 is CASSVSTGGWETQYF. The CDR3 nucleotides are TGCGCCAGCAGCGTCTCGACTGGAGGTTGGGAGACCCAGTACTTC.